The clone carrying this T cell receptor (beta chain) was counted a single time. Its antigen remains unidentified. The table came from immunoSEQ multiplex PCR; TCRdb's copy has only in-frame clones and leaves some out. The profile covers about 8,900 clones, with roughly nine tenths appearing a single time and about 12% taken by the ten largest. This specimen belongs to a study of chemoradiotherapy in HPV16-positive cancers. With V trimmed by 4 bases and J by 3 bases, 7 bases remained unmatched. In germline, CDR1 is SGHRS, CDR2 YFSETQ. This CDR3 comprises 15 residues. Study-level results: The functional HPV-specific definition rests on just a couple of HPV16-positive patients. Non-HPV-specific T cells did not expand in tumors during treatment, whereas candidate HPV-specific clones and E7-related motifs did.

Material: blood, obtained from a patient who underwent chemoradiotherapy. This TCR was sampled from a human donor with HPV-associated anogenital cancer. The J gene is TRBJ1-2, the V gene TRBV5-1; 9 nucleotides agree with TRBD1. Here the CDR3 reads CASSPVQGADYGYTF. CDR3 in DNA: TGCGCCAGCAGCCCCGTACAGGGGGCGGACTATGGCTACACCTTC.